This record looks at one T cell receptor beta chain sequence and its context. What it recognizes is unknown. Healthy bone marrow donors formed the donor group. The CDR3 loop spans 14 amino acids. V gave up 6 bases and J gave up 7 bases; unmatched junction bases: 6. CDR1 is SGHTA and CDR2 is FQGTGA in the germline V gene. This specimen comes from a study of cytomegalovirus exposure and HLA in healthy donors. Points from the study as a whole: Accurate predictions that matched the HLA-A and HLA-B alleles of most subjects were reportedly made from TCR beta sequences. There were about 160 TCR beta chains listed as cytomegalovirus-associated. As confirmed in vitro, a few CMV-associated chains were specific for CMV antigens.

PCR used 60 Vbeta primers and 13 Jbeta primers. TCRdb keeps only in-frame clones here, not all; method: immunoSEQ multiplex PCR. The repertoire consists of 95,000 to 110,000 clones, with roughly three quarters occurring once and the leading ten covering 2% to 3%. The V and J genes are TRBV7-3 and TRBJ2-2; TRBD1 matches at 9 bases. This TCR came from a man aged 18 to 30 in good health and CMV-seronegative. Sequencing was carried out using PBMCs. This CDR3 is CASRLDRGYGELFF. The CDR3 DNA sequence: TGTGCCAGCAGGCTGGACAGGGGTTACGGGGAGCTGTTTTTT.